The clone carrying this T cell receptor (beta chain) was observed at least ten times. Its antigen is unidentified. With V trimmed by 0 bases and J by 0 bases, 11 bases remained unmatched. The CDR3 extends over 18 amino acids. CDR1 ENHRY and CDR2 SYGVKD come from the germline V gene. This sample stems from a study of Graves' ophthalmopathy and Graves' hyperthyroidism. Study-wide points: From stable hyperthyroidism, ophthalmopathy was separated by a 13-signature model with approximately 90% sensitivity and less than 83% specificity. Most thyroid clonotypes expanded beyond 0.001 frequency were also found in blood.

TCR beta CDR3 regions were amplified from RNA transcripts. Second-round multiplex PCR followed a first-round RT-PCR using HTBI primers. One entry per CDR3 protein, called by TCRdb with MiXCR from the multiplex PCR reads. Of roughly 1.1 million distinct CDR3 sequences in the sample, roughly two fifths are singletons; the top ten hold around 10%. This TCR derives from an adult man with Graves' hyperthyroidism. The rearrangement uses TRBV10-3 and TRBJ2-7; 7 bases agree with TRBD2. The sequencing input was peripheral blood or thyroid tissue (not recorded which). The CDR3 loop reads CAISESGWGAGSSYEQYF. In DNA form, the CDR3 reads TGTGCCATCAGTGAGTCGGGTTGGGGAGCGGGGTCCTCCTACGAGCAGTACTTC.